This TCR beta chain was identified during a study of neurological immune-mediated disorders. The cDNA was synthesized by means of template-switch 5'RACE, which was carried out with 10-nucleotide random UMIs. From the 5' RACE reads, TCRdb called clonotypes with MiXCR, one entry per CDR3 protein. The table has tens of thousands of distinct CDR3 sequences, almost 6% seen once. Specified time point: longitudinal time-point 2. Unsorted libraries were prepared from 2 million PBMCs that had been stored at -80 C. Study-level points and caveats: Whereas HTLV-1-associated myelopathy showed the most TCR clonal expansion, multiple sclerosis showed the least, with levels below those of healthy controls.

In its sample, this clonotype was seen a few times. Its antigen is not identified. Sequencing was done on a sample of PBMCs. The source is a woman aged 55 to 70 with multiple sclerosis.

CDR3: CASGRQGGYEQYF. The CDR3 region has the DNA TGTGCCAGCGGTAGACAGGGAGGGTACGAGCAGTACTTC. The chain combines TRBV2 with TRBJ2-7; D might be TRBD1 or TRBD2, each matching 7 bases. The germline CDR1 and CDR2 sequences are SNHLY and FYNNEI. The CDR3 is 13 amino acids. V was pared by 8 bases and J by 4 bases, with 15 bases between.